These T cell receptor beta chains were read from a single sample in a study of T cell repertoires in cytomegalovirus infection. Their specific antigens are unknown. TCRdb re-analysed the reads in MiXCR, keeping a single row per CDR3 protein. The repertoire consists of some 46,000 distinct CDR3 sequences, with roughly 19% occurring once and the leading ten covering 53%. The sequencing used CD8+ T cells from cultured PBMCs, collected from culture after CMV antigen stimulation. The source of these receptors is a human donor in good health (CMV status not recorded). Some clones in this sample may be carry-over from other donors' samples. CDR3s include the opening cysteine and the closing phenylalanine or tryptophan. The order of the fields is clone size, D gene, J gene, V gene, CDR3 DNA, CDR3 protein. A D gene is named only where the DNA matches it firmly. Expanded clones get a size class; other rows say once, few or many, or leave the size out.

size: many; D: .; J: TRBJ1-5; V: TRBV9; DNA: TGTGCCAGCAGCCTGACACTCAATCAGCCCCAGCATTTT; CDR3: CASSLTLNQPQHF
size: few; D: .; J: TRBJ1-6; V: TRBV5-6; DNA: TGTGCCAGCAGCTTGGCCGCAGGGCCCAGCTCCTATAATTCACCCCTCCACTTT; CDR3: CASSLAAGPSSYNSPLHF
size: few; D: TRBD2; J: TRBJ2-2; V: TRBV5-6; DNA: TGTGCCAGCAGCCCTGAAGTAGCGGGAGTTGTCGGGGAGCTGTTTTTT; CDR3: CASSPEVAGVVGELFF
size: .; D: .; J: TRBJ2-7; V: TRBV12-3/TRBV12-4; DNA: TGTGCCAGCAGCCGACCACCCTCCCAGCGGGAGCAGTACTTC; CDR3: CASSRPPSQREQYF
size: many; D: .; J: TRBJ1-6; V: TRBV5-5; DNA: TGTGCCAGCAGCTTAGGGGGGGTACCCCTCCACTTT; CDR3: CASSLGGVPLHF
size: few; D: .; J: TRBJ2-7; V: TRBV14; DNA: TGTGCCAGCAGCCAAGAATCGGGGTACCCCCCGTACGAGCAGTACTTC; CDR3: CASSQESGYPPYEQYF
size: few; D: .; J: TRBJ2-7; V: TRBV19; DNA: TGTGCCAGTAGTATAGATCTGCTACAGTACTTC; CDR3: CASSIDLLQYF
size: .; D: TRBD2; J: TRBJ2-1; V: TRBV7-9; DNA: TGTGCCAGCAGGCCGAAGCGGGAGCCCCACCCTGAGCAGTTCTTC; CDR3: CASRPKREPHPEQFF
size: many; D: .; J: TRBJ2-3; V: TRBV28; DNA: TGTGCCAGCAGTTTAGGCCCAATTGAACACGAGGTTTGTTATACGCAGTATTTT; CDR3: CASSLGPIEHEVCYTQYF
size: few; D: .; J: TRBJ2-1; V: TRBV6-5; DNA: TGTGCCAGCTCACTCGGGAGAGTCGATGAGCAGTTCTTC; CDR3: CASSLGRVDEQFF
size: many; D: .; J: TRBJ2-2; V: TRBV24-1; DNA: TGTGCCACCAGTGATAGTAGCCCGGAAGTGACCGGGGAGCTGTTTTTT; CDR3: CATSDSSPEVTGELFF
size: .; D: .; J: TRBJ2-2; V: TRBV28; DNA: TGTGCCAGCAGTTTGAGGACCCCCGAACACACCGGGGAGCTGTTTTTT; CDR3: CASSLRTPEHTGELFF
size: .; D: .; J: TRBJ2-7; V: TRBV7-2; DNA: TGTACCAGCAGAGTGGGGGGAGGAGGTTCCTACGTGCAGTACTTC; CDR3: CTSRVGGGGSYVQYF
size: few; D: TRBD1; J: TRBJ2-4; V: TRBV28; DNA: TGTGCCAGCAGTTTTCCCGGGACAGGCAAAAACATTCAGTACTTC; CDR3: CASSFPGTGKNIQYF
size: few; D: TRBD1; J: TRBJ2-7; V: TRBV5-4; DNA: TGTGCCAGCAGCCTTAGCATTGAGGCAGGGGGCATGAAGGGCTACGAGCAGTACTTC; CDR3: CASSLSIEAGGMKGYEQYF
size: .; D: .; J: TRBJ1-1; V: TRBV12-3/TRBV12-4; DNA: TGTGCCAGCAGGCCTATCACGAGGAGAGGGGAAATGAACACTGAAGCTTTCTTT; CDR3: CASRPITRRGEMNTEAFF
size: .; D: TRBD1; J: TRBJ1-4; V: TRBV5-1; DNA: TGCGCCAGCAGCTTCACAGGGGGCGAATATGAAAAACTGTTTTTT; CDR3: CASSFTGGEYEKLFF
size: many; D: .; J: TRBJ1-5; V: TRBV6-1; DNA: TGTGCCAGCCGGTACGAGAGCAATCAGCCCCAGCATTTT; CDR3: CASRYESNQPQHF
size: many; D: TRBD1; J: TRBJ2-5; V: TRBV7-8; DNA: TGTGCCAGCAGCTTGCTGACAGGGGCTAGGGAAGAGACCCAGTACTTC; CDR3: CASSLLTGAREETQYF
size: many; D: .; J: TRBJ2-1; V: TRBV7-2; DNA: TGTGCCAGCAGCTTATGGAGTGGGAGCTCCTACAATGAGCAGTTCTTC; CDR3: CASSLWSGSSYNEQFF
size: many; D: .; J: TRBJ2-7; V: TRBV12-3/TRBV12-4; DNA: TGTGCCAGCAGTTATACCTACGAGCAGTACTTC; CDR3: CASSYTYEQYF
size: .; D: .; J: TRBJ1-4; V: TRBV20-1; DNA: TGCGGTGCTAGAGATCTCGACCAGGGGAAGGATGAAAAACTGTTTTTT; CDR3: CGARDLDQGKDEKLFF
size: .; D: .; J: TRBJ1-5; V: TRBV6-1; DNA: TGTGCCAGCAGTGAAGGGGGTAACGTTCAGCCCCAGCATTTT; CDR3: CASSEGGNVQPQHF
size: many; D: .; J: TRBJ2-7; V: TRBV7-6; DNA: TGTGCCAGCAGCGCGACGGTTGCCTACGAGCAGTACTTC; CDR3: CASSATVAYEQYF
size: .; D: .; J: TRBJ2-3; V: TRBV10-3; DNA: TGTGCCAGCAACAGGGCTAGCACAGATACGCAGTATTTT; CDR3: CASNRASTDTQYF
size: many; D: TRBD2; J: TRBJ2-1; V: TRBV24-1; DNA: TGTGCCACCAGTGATTCGACTAGCCCTACCTACAATGAGCAGTTCTTC; CDR3: CATSDSTSPTYNEQFF
size: many; D: .; J: TRBJ1-2; V: TRBV4-3; DNA: TGCGCCAGCAGCCTTTCGGTGGACGGTTCCTATGGCTACACCTTC; CDR3: CASSLSVDGSYGYTF
size: many; D: TRBD2; J: TRBJ2-3; V: TRBV6-5; DNA: TGTGCCAGCAGTTTAGCGGGAGGAAGCACAGATACGCAGTATTTT; CDR3: CASSLAGGSTDTQYF
size: .; D: .; J: TRBJ2-7; V: TRBV6-1; DNA: TGTGCCAGCAGTGTAGGGCAGTACGAGCAGTACTTC; CDR3: CASSVGQYEQYF
size: few; D: .; J: TRBJ2-5; V: TRBV14; DNA: TGTGCCAGCAGACTGACGTCCTTGGGGGAGACCCAGTACTTC; CDR3: CASRLTSLGETQYF